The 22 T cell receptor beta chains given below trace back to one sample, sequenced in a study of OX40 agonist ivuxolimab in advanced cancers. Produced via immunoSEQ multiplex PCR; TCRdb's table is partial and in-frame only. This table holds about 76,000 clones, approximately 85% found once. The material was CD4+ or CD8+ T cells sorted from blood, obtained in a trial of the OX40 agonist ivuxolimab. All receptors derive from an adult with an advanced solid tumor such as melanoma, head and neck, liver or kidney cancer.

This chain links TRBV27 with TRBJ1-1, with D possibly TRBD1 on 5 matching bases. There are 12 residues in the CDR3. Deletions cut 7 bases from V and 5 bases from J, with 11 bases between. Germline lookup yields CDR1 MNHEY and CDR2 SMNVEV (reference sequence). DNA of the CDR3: TGTGCCAGCAAACCGGGACGAACTGAAGCTTTCTTT. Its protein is CASKPGRTEAFF.

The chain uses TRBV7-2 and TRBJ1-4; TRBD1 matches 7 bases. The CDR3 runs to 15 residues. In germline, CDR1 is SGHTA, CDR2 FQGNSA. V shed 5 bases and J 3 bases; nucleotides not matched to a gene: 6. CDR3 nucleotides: TGTGCCAGCAGCCTTAGGGGGCAGGCTAATGAAAAACTGTTTTTT. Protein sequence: CASSLRGQANEKLFF. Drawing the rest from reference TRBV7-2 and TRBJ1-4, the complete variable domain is GAGVSQSPSNKVTEKGKDVELRCDPISGHTALYWYRQSLGQGLEFLIYFQGNSAPDKSGLPSDRFSAERTGGSVSTLTIQRTQQEDSAVYLCASSLRGQANEKLFFGSGTQLSVL.

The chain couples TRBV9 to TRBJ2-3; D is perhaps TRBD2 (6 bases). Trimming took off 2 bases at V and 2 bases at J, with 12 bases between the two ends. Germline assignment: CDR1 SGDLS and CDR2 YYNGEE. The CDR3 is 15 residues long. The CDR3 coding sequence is TGTGCCAGCAGCGTCAGCGGGTGGGCCACAGATACGCAGTATTTT. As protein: CASSVSGWATDTQYF.

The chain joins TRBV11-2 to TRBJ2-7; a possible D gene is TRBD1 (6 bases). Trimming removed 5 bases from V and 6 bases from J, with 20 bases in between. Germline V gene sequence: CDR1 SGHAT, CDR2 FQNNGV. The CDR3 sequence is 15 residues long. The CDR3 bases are TGTGCCAGCAGCACCCTTACAGGGTGGGTCGCCGAGCAGTACTTC. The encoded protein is CASSTLTGWVAEQYF.

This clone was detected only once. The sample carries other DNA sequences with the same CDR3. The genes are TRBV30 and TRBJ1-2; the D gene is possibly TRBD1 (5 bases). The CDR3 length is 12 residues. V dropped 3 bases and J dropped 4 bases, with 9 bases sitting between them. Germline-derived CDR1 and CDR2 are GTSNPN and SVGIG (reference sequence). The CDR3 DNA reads TGTGCCTGGAGCCCCGGGGGCTATGGCTACACCTTC. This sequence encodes CAWSPGGYGYTF.

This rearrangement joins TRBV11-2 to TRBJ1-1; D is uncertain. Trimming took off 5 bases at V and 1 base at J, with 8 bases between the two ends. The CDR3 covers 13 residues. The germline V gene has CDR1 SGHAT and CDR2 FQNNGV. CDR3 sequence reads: CASSLRENTEAFF. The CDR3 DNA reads TGTGCCAGCAGCCTAAGGGAGAACACTGAAGCTTTCTTT.

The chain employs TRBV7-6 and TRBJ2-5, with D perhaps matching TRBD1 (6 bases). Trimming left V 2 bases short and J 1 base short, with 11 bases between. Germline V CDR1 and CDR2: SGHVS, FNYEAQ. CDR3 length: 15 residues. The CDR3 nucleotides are TGTGCCAGCAGCTTAATGGACAGCTTCCAAGAGACCCAGTACTTC. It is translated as CASSLMDSFQETQYF. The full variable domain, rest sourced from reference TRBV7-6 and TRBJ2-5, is GAGVSQSPRYKVTKRGQDVALRCDPISGHVSLYWYRQALGQGPEFLTYFNYEAQQDKSGLPNDRFSAERPEGSISTLTIQRTEQRDSAMYRCASSLMDSFQETQYFGPGTRLLVL.

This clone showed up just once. The CDR3 nucleotides read TGTGCCAGCAGCCCACCTGGGGACCTCTATGGCTACACCTTC. This codes for CASSPPGDLYGYTF. The chain joins TRBV13 to TRBJ1-2; D is perhaps TRBD1 (5 bases). The V end was cut by 5 bases, the J end by 4 bases, with 14 bases between. This CDR3 is built from 14 residues. Germline CDR1 reads PRHDT; CDR2 reads FYEKMQ (reference sequence). Variable domain in full (rest from reference TRBV13 and TRBJ1-2): AAGVIQSPRHLIKEKRETATLKCYPIPRHDTVYWYQQGPGQDPQFLISFYEKMQSDKGSIPDRFSAQQFSDYHSELNMSSLELGDSALYFCASSPPGDLYGYTFGSGTRLTVV.

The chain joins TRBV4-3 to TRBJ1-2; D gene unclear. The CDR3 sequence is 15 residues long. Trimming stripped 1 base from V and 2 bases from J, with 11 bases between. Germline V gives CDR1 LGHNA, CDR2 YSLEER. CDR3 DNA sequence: TGCGCCAGCAGCCAAGCCTCATCAGGCAACTATGGCTACACCTTC. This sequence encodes CASSQASSGNYGYTF.

CDR3 region: CASSLGPGGYEQYF. The DNA for the CDR3 is TGCGCCAGCAGCTTGGGGCCAGGGGGATACGAGCAGTACTTC. The V and J genes are TRBV5-1 and TRBJ2-7, with 7 bases that match TRBD1. The germline V gene encodes CDR1 SGHRS and CDR2 YFSETQ. This CDR3 region has 14 residues. Germline trimming cut 0 bases from V and 4 bases from J; bases unmatched to any gene: 4.

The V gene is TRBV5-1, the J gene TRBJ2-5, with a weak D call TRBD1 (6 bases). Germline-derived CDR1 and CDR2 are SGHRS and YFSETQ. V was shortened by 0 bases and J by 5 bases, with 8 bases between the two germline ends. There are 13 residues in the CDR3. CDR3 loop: CASSLDRAETQYF. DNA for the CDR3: TGCGCCAGCAGCTTGGACAGGGCCGAGACCCAGTACTTC. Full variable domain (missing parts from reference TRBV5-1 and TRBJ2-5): KAGVTQTPRYLIKTRGQQVTLSCSPISGHRSVSWYQQTPGQGLQFLFEYFSETQRNKGNFPGRFSGRQFSNSRSEMNVSTLELGDSALYLCASSLDRAETQYFGPGTRLLVL.

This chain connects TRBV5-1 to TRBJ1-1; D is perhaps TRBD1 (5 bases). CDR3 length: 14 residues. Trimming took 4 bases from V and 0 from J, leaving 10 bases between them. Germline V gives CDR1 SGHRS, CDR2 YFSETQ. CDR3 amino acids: CASSGGTVNTEAFF. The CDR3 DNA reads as TGCGCCAGCAGCGGAGGGACGGTGAACACTGAAGCTTTCTTT. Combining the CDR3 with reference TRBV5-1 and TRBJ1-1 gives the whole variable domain KAGVTQTPRYLIKTRGQQVTLSCSPISGHRSVSWYQQTPGQGLQFLFEYFSETQRNKGNFPGRFSGRQFSNSRSEMNVSTLELGDSALYLCASSGGTVNTEAFFGQGTRLTVV.

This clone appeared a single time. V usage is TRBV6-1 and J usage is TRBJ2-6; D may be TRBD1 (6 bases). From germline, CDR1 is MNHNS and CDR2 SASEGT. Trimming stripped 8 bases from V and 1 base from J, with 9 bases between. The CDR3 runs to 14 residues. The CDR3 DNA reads TGTGCCAGCGAAACAGGGTCTGGGGCCAACGTCCTGACTTTC. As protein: CASETGSGANVLTF.

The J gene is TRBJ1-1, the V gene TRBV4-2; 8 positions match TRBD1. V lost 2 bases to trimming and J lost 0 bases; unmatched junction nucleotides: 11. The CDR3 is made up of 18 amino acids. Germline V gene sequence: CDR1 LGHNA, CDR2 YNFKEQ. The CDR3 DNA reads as TGTGCCAGCAGCCAACCAGGGGGCACCCCCCATCTGAACACTGAAGCTTTCTTT. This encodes CASSQPGGTPHLNTEAFF.

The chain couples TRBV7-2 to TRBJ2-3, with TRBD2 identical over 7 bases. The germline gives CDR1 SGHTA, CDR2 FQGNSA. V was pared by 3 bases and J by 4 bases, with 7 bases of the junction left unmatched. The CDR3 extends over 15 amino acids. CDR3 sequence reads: CASSFVGGVADTQYF. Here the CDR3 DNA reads TGTGCCAGCAGCTTCGTGGGGGGGGTAGCAGATACGCAGTATTTT.

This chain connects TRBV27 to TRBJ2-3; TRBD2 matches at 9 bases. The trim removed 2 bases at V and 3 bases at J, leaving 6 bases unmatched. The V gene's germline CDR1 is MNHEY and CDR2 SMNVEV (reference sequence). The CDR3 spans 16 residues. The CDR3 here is CASSLAGGPRTDTQYF. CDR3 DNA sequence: TGTGCCAGCAGTTTAGCGGGGGGGCCGAGAACAGATACGCAGTATTTT.

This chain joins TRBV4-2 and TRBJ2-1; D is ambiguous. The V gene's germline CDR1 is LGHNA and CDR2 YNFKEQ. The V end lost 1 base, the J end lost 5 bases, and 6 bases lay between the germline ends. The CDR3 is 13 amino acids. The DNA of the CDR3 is TGTGCCAGCAGCCAAGTGAATGACAATGAGCAGTTCTTC. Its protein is CASSQVNDNEQFF.

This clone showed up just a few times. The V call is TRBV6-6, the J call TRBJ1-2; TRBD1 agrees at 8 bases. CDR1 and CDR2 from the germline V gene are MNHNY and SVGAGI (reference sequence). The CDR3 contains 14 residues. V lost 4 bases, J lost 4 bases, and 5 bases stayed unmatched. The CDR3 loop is CASSSTGTGYGYTF. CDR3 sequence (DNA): TGTGCCAGCAGTTCAACCGGGACAGGCTATGGCTACACCTTC.

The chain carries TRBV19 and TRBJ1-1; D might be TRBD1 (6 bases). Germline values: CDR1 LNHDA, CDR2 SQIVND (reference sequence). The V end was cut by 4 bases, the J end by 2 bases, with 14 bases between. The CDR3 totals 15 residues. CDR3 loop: CASSRGAGHNTEAFF. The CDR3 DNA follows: TGTGCCAGTAGTAGGGGAGCGGGACATAACACTGAAGCTTTCTTT.

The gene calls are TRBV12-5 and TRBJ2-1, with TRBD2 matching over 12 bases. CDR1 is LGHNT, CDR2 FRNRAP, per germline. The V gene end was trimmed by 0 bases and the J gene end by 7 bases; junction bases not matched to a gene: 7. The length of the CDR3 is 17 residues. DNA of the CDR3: TGTGCTAGTGGTTTGGTACCCCGACTAGCGGGAGTTAATGAGCAGTTCTTC. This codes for CASGLVPRLAGVNEQFF.

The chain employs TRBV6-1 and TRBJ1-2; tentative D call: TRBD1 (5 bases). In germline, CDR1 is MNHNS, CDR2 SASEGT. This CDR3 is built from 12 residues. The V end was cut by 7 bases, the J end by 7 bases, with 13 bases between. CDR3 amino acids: CASTGGSGGYTF. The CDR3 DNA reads TGTGCCAGCACCGGGGGTTCTGGTGGCTACACCTTC.

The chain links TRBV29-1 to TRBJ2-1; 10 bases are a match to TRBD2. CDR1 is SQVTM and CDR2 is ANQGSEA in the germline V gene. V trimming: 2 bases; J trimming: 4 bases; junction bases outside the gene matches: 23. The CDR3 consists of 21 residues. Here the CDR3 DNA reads TGCAGCGTTGAAACGCGGCTAGCGGGGGACTCAAAACGGGGTACGTACAATGAGCAGTTCTTC. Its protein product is CSVETRLAGDSKRGTYNEQFF.